This T cell receptor (beta chain) was captured in a study of blood T cell repertoires in COVID-19. Study-level information: PBMCs, B-cell-depleted T cells, or T cells provided the cDNA or gDNA that made up the material.

Original processing methods: Estimates of nucleated cell counts were drawn from the amplification of reference gene primers. Using immunoSEQ multiplex PCR, the repertoire was profiled, and TCRdb retains in-frame clones only, with some absent. The DNA gave D and trimming, while V, J and clone size come from that table. Among around 16,000 clones listed, 70% to 90% were seen once. This clone was found a few times. Sequenced sample: peripheral blood. The clonotype was recovered from a man in his sixties or seventies in a cohort sampled during active COVID-19.

CDR3 sequence reads: CAWKAGSPLHF. DNA for the CDR3: TGTGCCTGGAAGGCAGGTTCACCCCTCCACTTT. This chain uses TRBV30 with TRBJ1-6; D gene ambiguous. The CDR3 length is 11 residues. The V gene lost 4 bases and the J gene lost 9 bases, with 7 bases spanning the gap. Germline CDR1 and CDR2: GTSNPN and SVGIG (reference sequence).